The present T cell receptor (beta chain) was sequenced within a study of shared clonotypes between healthy human individuals (TCRdb year 2020). Some background on the complete study: The cohort comprised a couple of women and a few men aged 18 to 49 years. To increase sequencing depth and limit assay-specific biases, different laboratories used diverse techniques to prepare libraries and sequence TCR repertoires. The study deeply sequenced blood TCR repertoires of several healthy adults to estimate repertoire size and the extent of clonotype sharing between individuals. For each donor, three plates each were used for CD4 naive and CD4 memory, two plates were used for CD8 naive, and one plate was used for CD8 memory. Per donor, leukapheresis produced somewhere between about 0.8 and 9 billion PBMCs.

In its sample, this clone was seen a few times. Its antigen remains unidentified. No per-base quality is available; no much larger clone lies one base away. The same CDR3 arises from other DNA sequences in this sample as well. Healthy HIV-negative adults with no recently reported acute infections or vaccinations were included as donors. All donors were Caucasian adults living in Nashville, Tennessee, USA. Magnetic negative selection was used to enrich CD4+ T cells, after which naive cells were positively selected on CD45RA and the negative fraction became the memory subset. After blood collection by leukapheresis, PBMCs were isolated using Ficoll-Histopaque density gradient centrifugation and then cryopreserved in the vapor phase of liquid nitrogen. Analytical flow cytometry was used to check the purity and quantity of each magnetically sorted T cell population. Each sorted fraction had its genomic DNA isolated and then quantified by UV absorbance on a Nanodrop 2000c.

What the authors observed across the whole study: Across four donors, roughly 5% of naive CD4, 3% to 4% of naive CD8, 2.3% of memory CD4, and 0.4% of memory CD8 clonotypes were shared. Compared with non-shared clonotypes, clonotypes shared by all four sorted-subset donors had higher generation probabilities. Sampling was restricted to blood, and TCR repertoires in tissue are likely to differ from TCR repertoires in blood. Based on pairwise subsampling, the degree of clonotype sharing among donors was expected to be affected by sequencing depth. Estimated clonotype richness was generally larger for naive than for memory subsets. Because the study included a small number of donors, the genetic and exposure-history diversity represented was limited. Rarefaction of sorted-subset datasets indicated incomplete sequencing despite the large sequencing depth.

The CDR3 runs 14 amino acids, cysteine and phenylalanine included. CDR3 DNA only is kept here, 42 bases in frame from base 1. Trimming removed 4 bases from V and 3 bases from J; the gene matches leave 2 bases unexplained. The CDR1 and CDR2 encoded by the germline V gene (reference sequence) are LNHDA and SQIVND. Using the deep immunoSEQ assay, multiplex PCR amplified TCR CDR3 regions from genomic DNA. Extracted genomic DNA from each cell subset was distributed evenly across all wells of several immunoSEQ 96-well plates, and each plate was treated as a replicate. Each replicate PCR for sorted subsets received approximately 220 ng genomic DNA, equal to about 30,000 T cell genomes. Purified libraries were measured with a Qubit 3.0 fluorometer, size-checked on a Bioanalyzer 2100, and measured again with the KAPA Library Quantification kit. Each immunoSEQ 96-well plate was sequenced on its own single-read 150-cycle Illumina NextSeq 550 flow cell. As for the original processing: Because the immunoSEQ output included only junctional sequences and no quality scores, the filtering could not be the same as the filtering used for full-length reads. Sequences were annotated with PyIR, a Python wrapper for IgBLAST v1.9, and V/J genes and CDR3 were assigned using IMGT germline references. Reads were removed for weak V/J assignments (E-value above 1e-6), missing CDR3, stop codons, out-of-frame junctions, or ambiguous translated residues. V3J clonotypes were defined as sequences sharing an identical inferred V gene, J gene, and CDR3 amino acid sequence. Percentage overlap between repertoires was calculated by dividing the number of shared unique clonotypes by the size of the smaller repertoire. Three approaches were used to assess repertoire richness: RTK rarefaction, the Chao1 estimator, and Recon v2.1 estimates of unobserved clonotypes. For all TCRbeta clonotypes obtained by the gDNA method from a few donors, generation probabilities were computed with OLGA. TCRdb re-hosts the immuneACCESS table, in-frame sequences only. Its copies lack some clones; in the studies checked, an unresolved V gene accounts for under half of them, and the cause for the rest is not known. From that table come the V and J calls and clone size; the DNA was used to work out D and trimming. This sample lists approximately 2.5 million clones; 90% to 95% were detected once. The ten largest make up 0.36% of the sample.

The chain couples TRBV19 to TRBJ2-7, and 11 junction bases match TRBD2. The receptor comes from a man between 18 and 29 years old in good health. Some clones in this sample may be carry-over from other donors' samples. Material: naive CD4+ T cells from PBMCs. The meaning of the sample's cell subset or site label: CD45RA+ positively selected. The CDR3 protein sequence reads: CASSTLAGGYEQYF. The bases are TGTGCCAGTAGTACGCTAGCGGGAGGCTACGAGCAGTACTTC.